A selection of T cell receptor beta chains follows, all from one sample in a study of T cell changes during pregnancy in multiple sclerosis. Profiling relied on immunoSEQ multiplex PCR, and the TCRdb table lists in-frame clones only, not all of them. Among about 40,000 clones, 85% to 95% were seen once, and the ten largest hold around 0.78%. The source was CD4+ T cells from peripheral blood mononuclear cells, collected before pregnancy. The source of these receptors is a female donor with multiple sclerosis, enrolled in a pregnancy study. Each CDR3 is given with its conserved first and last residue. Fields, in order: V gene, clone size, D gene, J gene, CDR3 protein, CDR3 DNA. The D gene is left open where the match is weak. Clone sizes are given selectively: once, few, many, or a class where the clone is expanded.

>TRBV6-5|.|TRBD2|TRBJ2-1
CASSQGTIYNEQFF
TGTGCCAGCAGCCAAGGGACTATCTACAATGAGCAGTTCTTC
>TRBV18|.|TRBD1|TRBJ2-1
CASSSLGQGDYNEQFF
TGTGCCAGCTCATCATTGGGACAGGGGGATTACAATGAGCAGTTCTTC
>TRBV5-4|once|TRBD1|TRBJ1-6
CASSSGQGNSPLHF
TGTGCCAGCAGCTCGGGACAGGGAAATTCACCCCTCCACTTT
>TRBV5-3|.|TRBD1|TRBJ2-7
CARSVTGTYEQYF
TGTGCCAGAAGCGTGACAGGGACCTACGAGCAGTACTTC
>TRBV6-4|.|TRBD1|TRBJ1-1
CASSDTGGTEAFF
TGTGCCAGCAGTGACACAGGGGGGACTGAAGCTTTCTTT
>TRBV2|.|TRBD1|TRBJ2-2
CASRSGTGIYTGELFF
TGTGCCAGCAGATCCGGGACAGGGATTTACACCGGGGAGCTGTTTTTT
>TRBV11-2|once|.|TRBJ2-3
CASSGRHGTDTQYF
TGTGCCAGCAGCGGCCGCCACGGCACAGATACGCAGTATTTT
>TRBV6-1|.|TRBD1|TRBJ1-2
CASSDQTWGQYYGYTF
TGTGCCAGCAGTGATCAGACCTGGGGACAGTACTATGGCTACACCTTC
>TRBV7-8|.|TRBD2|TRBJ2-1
CASSPPGPTSGAQFF
TGTGCCAGCAGCCCTCCCGGCCCCACTAGCGGAGCCCAGTTCTTC
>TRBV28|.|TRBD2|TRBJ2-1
CASFTSGRAYNEQFF
TGTGCCAGCTTTACTAGCGGGAGGGCCTACAATGAGCAGTTCTTC
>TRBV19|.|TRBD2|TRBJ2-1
CASSTAGTSGRRSYNEQFF
TGTGCCAGTAGTACCGCCGGGACTAGCGGGAGAAGGTCCTACAATGAGCAGTTCTTC
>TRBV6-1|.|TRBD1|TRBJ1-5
CASSAGDRGLGSNQPQHF
TGTGCCAGCAGTGCCGGAGACAGGGGGCTTGGGAGCAATCAGCCCCAGCATTTT
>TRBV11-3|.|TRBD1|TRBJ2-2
CASSSTVRGLGTGELFF
TGTGCCAGCAGCTCGACGGTTAGGGGGCTAGGCACCGGGGAGCTGTTTTTT
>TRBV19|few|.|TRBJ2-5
CASSIDRRETQYF
TGTGCCAGTAGTATAGACAGGAGGGAGACCCAGTACTTC
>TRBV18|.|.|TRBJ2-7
CASSLLADSYEQYF
TGTGCCAGCTCACTACTAGCCGACTCCTACGAGCAGTACTTC
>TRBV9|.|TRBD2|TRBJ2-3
CASSVALAGEADTQYF
TGTGCCAGCAGCGTAGCCCTTGCGGGAGAAGCAGATACGCAGTATTTT
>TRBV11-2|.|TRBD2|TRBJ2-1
CASSLGGLAAVDEQFF
TGTGCCAGCAGCTTAGGTGGACTAGCTGCCGTAGATGAGCAGTTCTTC
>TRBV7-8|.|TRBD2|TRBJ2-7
CASSPRLAPGNEQYF
TGTGCCAGCAGCCCACGACTAGCGCCGGGAAACGAGCAGTACTTC
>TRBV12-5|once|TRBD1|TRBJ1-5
CASGLVRQGAVLRGNQPQHF
TGTGCTAGTGGTTTGGTACGGCAGGGGGCCGTTCTCCGCGGGAATCAGCCCCAGCATTTT
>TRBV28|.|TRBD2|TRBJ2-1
CASEGRETDEQFF
TGTGCCAGCGAAGGGCGGGAGACCGATGAGCAGTTCTTC
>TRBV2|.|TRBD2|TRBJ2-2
CASRAGTNTGELFF
TGTGCCAGCAGAGCGGGGACGAACACCGGGGAGCTGTTTTTT
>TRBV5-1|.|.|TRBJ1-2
CASSLGLSSYGYTF
TGCGCCAGCAGCTTGGGACTGTCCTCCTATGGCTACACCTTC
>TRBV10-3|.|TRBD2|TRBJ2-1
CAITETSGGRNEQFF
TGTGCCATCACCGAGACTAGCGGAGGGAGGAATGAGCAGTTCTTC
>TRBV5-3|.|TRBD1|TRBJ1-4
CARSLEPGGYEKLFF
TGTGCCAGAAGCTTGGAGCCAGGGGGCTATGAAAAACTGTTTTTT
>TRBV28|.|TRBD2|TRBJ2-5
CASTPWTSSETQYF
TGTGCCAGCACCCCCTGGACTAGCTCAGAGACCCAGTACTTC
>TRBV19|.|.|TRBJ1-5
CASSLMGGVNQPQHF
TGTGCCAGTAGTCTAATGGGGGGAGTAAATCAGCCCCAGCATTTT
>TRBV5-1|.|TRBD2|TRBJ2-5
CASSSRPSGSGGTQYF
TGCGCCAGCAGCTCCCGACCTAGCGGGAGCGGGGGGACCCAGTACTTC
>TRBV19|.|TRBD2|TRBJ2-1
CASSIRSTSGRTRSYNEQFF
TGTGCCAGTAGTATTCGGTCGACTAGCGGGAGGACCCGCTCCTACAATGAGCAGTTCTTC
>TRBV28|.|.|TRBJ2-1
CASSGTRLSEQFF
TGTGCCAGCAGTGGGACTCGCTTAAGCGAGCAGTTCTTC
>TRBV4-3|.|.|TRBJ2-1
CASSLLRGSSYNEQFF
TGCGCCAGCAGCCTCCTCCGGGGTAGCTCCTACAATGAGCAGTTCTTC
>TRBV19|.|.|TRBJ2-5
CASSISGYETQYF
TGTGCCAGTAGTATCTCGGGTTACGAGACCCAGTACTTC
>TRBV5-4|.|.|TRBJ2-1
CASSLGGGMVGEQFF
TGTGCCAGCAGCTTGGGAGGCGGGATGGTCGGGGAGCAGTTCTTC
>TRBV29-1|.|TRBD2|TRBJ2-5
CSVRGSETQYF
TGCAGCGTGCGGGGGTCAGAGACCCAGTACTTC
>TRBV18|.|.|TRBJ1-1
CASSPSYQDSTEAFF
TGTGCCAGCTCACCCAGTTATCAGGATAGCACTGAAGCTTTCTTT